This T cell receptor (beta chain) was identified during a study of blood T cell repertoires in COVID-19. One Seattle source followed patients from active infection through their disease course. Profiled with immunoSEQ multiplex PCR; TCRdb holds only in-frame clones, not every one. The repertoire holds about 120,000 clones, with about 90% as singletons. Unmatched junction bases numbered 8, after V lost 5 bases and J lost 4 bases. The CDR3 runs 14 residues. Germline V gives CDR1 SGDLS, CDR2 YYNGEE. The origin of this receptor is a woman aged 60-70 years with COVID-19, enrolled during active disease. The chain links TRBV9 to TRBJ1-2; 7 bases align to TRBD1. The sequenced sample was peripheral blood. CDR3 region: CASRPTGVGYGYTF. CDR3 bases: TGTGCCAGCAGGCCAACAGGGGTGGGCTATGGCTACACCTTC.